The text below deals with one TCR beta chain. The data derive from a study of T cell changes during pregnancy in multiple sclerosis. Libraries were prepared by immunoSEQ multiplex PCR; TCRdb keeps only in-frame clonotypes and omits some of them. The profile shows 40,000 or so clones, around 90% of them singletons. V gave up 4 bases and J gave up 6 bases; unmatched junction bases: 9. There are 15 residues in the CDR3. CDR1 SGHRS and CDR2 YFSETQ come from the germline V gene. The genes are TRBV5-1 and TRBJ2-3, with 9 positions matching TRBD2. The clonotype comes from a female donor with multiple sclerosis, enrolled in a pregnancy study. Here the sequenced sample was CD4+ T cells from peripheral blood mononuclear cells, taken before pregnancy. The CDR3 nucleotides are TGCGCCAGCAGCCTACGCGGGGGGGCGGGGGATACGCAGTATTTT. It is translated as CASSLRGGAGDTQYF.